This entry features one TCR beta chain sequence. Antigen specificity is unknown. The record originates from a study of CD8 T cells in ankylosing spondylitis. For TCR beta, libraries came from quantitative 5'-RACE with molecular barcodes. Via MiXCR, TCRdb re-called the 5' RACE reads, giving one row per CDR3 protein. The sample has over 600,000 distinct CDR3 sequences; around 19% are singletons. This CDR3 is built from 15 residues. The ends were cut back, 5 bases at V and 5 bases at J, with 15 bases in the middle. Study results and caveats: Earlier studies detected some motif variants in reactive arthritis synovial fluid and blood. Clones linked with disease were CD8+ and fairly uncommon in the peripheral blood. Characteristic of ankylosing spondylitis blood, it appeared, was a TCR beta motif comprising roughly 8 highly homologous variants.

The sequenced sample was blood, either unsorted or a sorted T cell fraction (not recorded which). The receptor was derived from a male donor with ankylosing spondylitis. This sequence joins TRBV12-3 or TRBV12-4 and TRBJ1-4, with no clear D. CDR3 DNA: TGTGCCAGCAGTACGATCGGAGTCGGCAATGAAAAACTGTTTTTT. Its protein product is CASSTIGVGNEKLFF.